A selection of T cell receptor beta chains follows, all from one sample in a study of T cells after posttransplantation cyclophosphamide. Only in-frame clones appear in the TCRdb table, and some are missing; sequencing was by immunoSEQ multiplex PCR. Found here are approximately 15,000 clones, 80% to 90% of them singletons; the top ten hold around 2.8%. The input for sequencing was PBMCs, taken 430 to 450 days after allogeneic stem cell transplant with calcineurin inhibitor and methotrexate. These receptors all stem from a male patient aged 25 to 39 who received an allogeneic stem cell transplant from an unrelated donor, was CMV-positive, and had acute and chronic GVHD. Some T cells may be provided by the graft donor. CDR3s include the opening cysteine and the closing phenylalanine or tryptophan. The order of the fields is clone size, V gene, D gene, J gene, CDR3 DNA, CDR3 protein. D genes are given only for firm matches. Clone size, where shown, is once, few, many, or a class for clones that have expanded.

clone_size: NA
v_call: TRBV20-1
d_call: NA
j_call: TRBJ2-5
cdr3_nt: TGCAGTGCTGTAGCGGAAGAGACCCAGTACTTC
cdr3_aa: CSAVAEETQYF

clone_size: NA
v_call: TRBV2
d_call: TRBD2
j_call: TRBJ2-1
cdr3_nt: TGTGCCAGCAGTGAACCCGGGGTAGCGGGAGAATCCTACAATGAGCAGTTCTTC
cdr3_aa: CASSEPGVAGESYNEQFF

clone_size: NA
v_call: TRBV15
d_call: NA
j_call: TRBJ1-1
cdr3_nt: TGTGCCACCAGCCGTGACGCCAGGTTTTTGAACACTGAAGCTTTCTTT
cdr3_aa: CATSRDARFLNTEAFF

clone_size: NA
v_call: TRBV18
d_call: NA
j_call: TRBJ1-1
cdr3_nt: TGTGCCAGCTCACCACTCCCCGGGGGGATGAACACTGAAGCTTTCTTT
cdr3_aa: CASSPLPGGMNTEAFF

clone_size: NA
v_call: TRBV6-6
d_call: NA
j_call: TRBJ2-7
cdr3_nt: TGTGCCAGCAGTTACTCGCGGGACGCGGGCGAGCAGTACTTC
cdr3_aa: CASSYSRDAGEQYF

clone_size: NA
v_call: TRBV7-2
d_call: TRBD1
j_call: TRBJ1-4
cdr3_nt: TGTGCCAGCAGGAAAGACAGGGGAAAAGAAAAACTGTTTTTT
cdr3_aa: CASRKDRGKEKLFF

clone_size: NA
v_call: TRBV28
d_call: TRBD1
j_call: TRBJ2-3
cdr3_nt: TGTGCCAGCGGTCCCGGGACAGGGGGCGTAGATATGGATACGCAGTATTTT
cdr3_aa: CASGPGTGGVDMDTQYF

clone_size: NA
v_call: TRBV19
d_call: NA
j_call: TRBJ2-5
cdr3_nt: TGTGCCAGTAGTCAAAGGGGGTGGGGACAAGAGACCCAGTACTTC
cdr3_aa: CASSQRGWGQETQYF

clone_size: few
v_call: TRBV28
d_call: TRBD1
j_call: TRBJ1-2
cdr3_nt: TGTGCCAGCGGGACCCAGGACAGGTGGGGTGGCTACACCTTC
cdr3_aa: CASGTQDRWGGYTF

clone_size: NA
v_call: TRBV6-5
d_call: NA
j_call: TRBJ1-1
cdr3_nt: TGTGCCAGCCAGTTGGGGCAGAACCTTGAAGCTTTCTTT
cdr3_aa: CASQLGQNLEAFF

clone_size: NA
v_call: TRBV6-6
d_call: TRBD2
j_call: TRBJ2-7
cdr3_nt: TGTGCCAGCAGTTACTCGGGAACAGCGGGGGAGCAGTACTTC
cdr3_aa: CASSYSGTAGEQYF

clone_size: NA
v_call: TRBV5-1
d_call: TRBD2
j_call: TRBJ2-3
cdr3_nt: TGCGCCAGCAGCTCTAGCGGTAGCACAGATGCGCAGTATTTT
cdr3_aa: CASSSSGSTDAQYF

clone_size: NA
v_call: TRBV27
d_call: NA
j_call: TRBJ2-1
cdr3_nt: TGTGCCAGCAGTTTAGGGGACACACGGACTGAGCAGTTCTTC
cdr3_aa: CASSLGDTRTEQFF

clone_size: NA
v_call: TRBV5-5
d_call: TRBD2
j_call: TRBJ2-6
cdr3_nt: TGTGCCAGCAGCCTCAGGACTAGCGGGGGACTCTCTGGGGCCAACGTCCTGACTTTC
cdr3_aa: CASSLRTSGGLSGANVLTF

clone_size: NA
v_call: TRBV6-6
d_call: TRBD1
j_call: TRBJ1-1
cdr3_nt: TGTGCCAGCAGTCGACAGGGGAACACTGAAGCTTTCTTT
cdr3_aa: CASSRQGNTEAFF

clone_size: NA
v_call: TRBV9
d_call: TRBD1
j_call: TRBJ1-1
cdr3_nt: TGTGCCAGCAGCGTAGGGAACAGGGGGCTTGAAGCTTTCTTT
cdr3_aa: CASSVGNRGLEAFF

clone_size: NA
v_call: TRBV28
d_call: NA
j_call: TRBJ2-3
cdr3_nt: TGTGCCAGCGGTAAAGACAGGAACACAGATACGCAGTATTTT
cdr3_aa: CASGKDRNTDTQYF

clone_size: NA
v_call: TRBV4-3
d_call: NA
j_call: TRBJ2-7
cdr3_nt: TGCGCCAGCAGCCAAGGAGCAGGCAGGGGGGTCCACGAGCAGTACTTC
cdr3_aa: CASSQGAGRGVHEQYF

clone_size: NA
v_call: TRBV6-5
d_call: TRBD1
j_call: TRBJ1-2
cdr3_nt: TGTGCCAGCAGGAGATGGGACAGACATGGCTACACCTTC
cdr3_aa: CASRRWDRHGYTF

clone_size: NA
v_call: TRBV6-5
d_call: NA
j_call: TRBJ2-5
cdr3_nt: TGTGCCAGCGCTACAGGGTTGGGAGGGGAGACCCAGTACTTC
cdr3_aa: CASATGLGGETQYF

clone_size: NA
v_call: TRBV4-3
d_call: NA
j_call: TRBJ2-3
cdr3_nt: TGCGCCAGCAGCCAAGAACCTGTCCGGGCGGAGGACTACACAGATACGCAGTATTTT
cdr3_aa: CASSQEPVRAEDYTDTQYF

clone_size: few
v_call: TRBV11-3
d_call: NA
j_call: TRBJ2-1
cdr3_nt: TGTGCCAGCAGCTCGCAAGCTTACAATGAGCAGTTCTTC
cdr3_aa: CASSSQAYNEQFF

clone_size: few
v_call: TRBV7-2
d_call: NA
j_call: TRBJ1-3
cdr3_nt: TGTGCCAGCAGCTTAGCGAAGACAGAAAACACCATATATTTT
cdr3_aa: CASSLAKTENTIYF

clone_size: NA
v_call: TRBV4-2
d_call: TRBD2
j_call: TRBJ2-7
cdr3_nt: TGTGCCAGCAGCTTGGGAGGGGCCACCGAGCAGTACTTC
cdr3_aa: CASSLGGATEQYF

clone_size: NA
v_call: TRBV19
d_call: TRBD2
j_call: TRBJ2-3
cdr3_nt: TGTGCTGGGGCGGGAGGGATGGGGAGGTGGGATACGCAGTATTTT
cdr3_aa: CAGAGGMGRWDTQYF

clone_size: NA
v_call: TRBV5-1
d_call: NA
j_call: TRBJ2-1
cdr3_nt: TGCGCCAGCAGCGTCGACTATACCTACAATGAGCAGTTCTTC
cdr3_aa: CASSVDYTYNEQFF

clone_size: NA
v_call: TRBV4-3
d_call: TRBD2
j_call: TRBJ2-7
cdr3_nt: TGCGCCAGCAGCCGAGACCTTAGCGGGGGCTACGAGCAGTACTTC
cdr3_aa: CASSRDLSGGYEQYF

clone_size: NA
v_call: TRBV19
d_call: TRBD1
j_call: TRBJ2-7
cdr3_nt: TGTGCCAGTAGTTTAGGGACAGGGATGTACGAGCAGTACTTC
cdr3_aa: CASSLGTGMYEQYF

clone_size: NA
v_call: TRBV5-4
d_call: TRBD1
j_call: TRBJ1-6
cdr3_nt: TGTGCCAGCAGCTTGGACAGGGGGTCTAATTCACCCCTCCACTTT
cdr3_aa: CASSLDRGSNSPLHF

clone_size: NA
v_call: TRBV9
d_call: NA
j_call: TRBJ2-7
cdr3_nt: TGTGCCAGCTCCGGCTCGCAGGGTAAGACATACGAGCAGTACTTC
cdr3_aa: CASSGSQGKTYEQYF

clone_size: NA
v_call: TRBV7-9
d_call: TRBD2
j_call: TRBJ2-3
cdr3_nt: TGTGCCAGCAGCTCCCAAGCCCGCATGGGGGGGGCAGATACGCAGTATTTT
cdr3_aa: CASSSQARMGGADTQYF

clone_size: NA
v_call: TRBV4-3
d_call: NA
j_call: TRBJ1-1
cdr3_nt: TGCGCCAGCAGCCAAGTGAGGGAAATGAACACTGAAGCTTTCTTT
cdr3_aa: CASSQVREMNTEAFF

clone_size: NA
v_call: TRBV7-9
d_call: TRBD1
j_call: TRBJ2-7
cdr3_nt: TGTGCCAGCGGCCATTCGGGACAGGGTGGTGAGCAGTACTTC
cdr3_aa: CASGHSGQGGEQYF

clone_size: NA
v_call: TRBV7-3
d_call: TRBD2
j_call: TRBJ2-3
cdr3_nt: TGTGCCAGCAGCTTGGCGAGCGGGGGGAGGACAGATACGCAGTATTTT
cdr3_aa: CASSLASGGRTDTQYF

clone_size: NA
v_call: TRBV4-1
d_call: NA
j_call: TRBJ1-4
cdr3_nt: TGCGCCAGCAGCCAAGATTGGCCCCCCGGGGGGACTAATGAAAAACTGTTTTTT
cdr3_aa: CASSQDWPPGGTNEKLFF

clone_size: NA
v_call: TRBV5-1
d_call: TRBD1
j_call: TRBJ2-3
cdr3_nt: TGCGCCAGCGGGGACAGGGGCGCAGATACGCAGTATTTT
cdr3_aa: CASGDRGADTQYF

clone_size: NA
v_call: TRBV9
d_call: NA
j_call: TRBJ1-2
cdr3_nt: TGTGCCAGCAGCCCCCAACAGGGAAAAGGCTACACCTTC
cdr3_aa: CASSPQQGKGYTF

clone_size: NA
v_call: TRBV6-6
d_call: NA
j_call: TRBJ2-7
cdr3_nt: TGTGCCAGCAGTTACTCGAGAACCTCCCCTGACGAGCAGTACTTC
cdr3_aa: CASSYSRTSPDEQYF

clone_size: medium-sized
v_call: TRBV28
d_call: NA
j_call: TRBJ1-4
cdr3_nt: TGTGCCAGCAGTTCCCCGACAACCAGTAATGAAAAACTGTTTTTT
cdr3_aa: CASSSPTTSNEKLFF

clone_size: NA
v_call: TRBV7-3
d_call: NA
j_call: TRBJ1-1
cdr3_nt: TGTGCCAGCAGCGCCTCGACAGTTGGGAACACTGAAGCTTTCTTT
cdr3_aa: CASSASTVGNTEAFF